The present T cell receptor (beta chain) was sequenced within a study of OX40 agonist ivuxolimab in advanced cancers. With regard to the full study: Ivuxolimab was a fully human IgG2 agonistic monoclonal antibody targeting the costimulatory receptor OX40 (CD134). Intravenous ivuxolimab was administered to patients every 2 weeks at six dose levels: 0.01, 0.1, 0.3, 1.5, 3 and 10 mg/kg. Of the 52 patients in dose escalation, approximately 20 had hepatocellular carcinoma, some 15 had melanoma, 9 had renal cell carcinoma and 9 had head and neck cancer. The dose-escalation cohort was 82.7% male with a mean age of around 62 years, ranging from roughly 20 to 80. Prior anti-PD-1, anti-PD-L1 or anti-CTLA-4 therapy was permitted, and less than 45% of dose-escalation patients had received checkpoint inhibitors. Partial responses were achieved by three dose-escalation patients, of whom one had hepatocellular carcinoma and two had cutaneous melanoma. The purpose of peripheral TCRbeta sequencing was to test whether ivuxolimab changed TCR sequence diversity and led to clonal T-cell expansion. The paper describes the monotherapy dose-escalation part (N ≈ 49 patients) of the phase I trial of ivuxolimab.

This clone was recorded a few times. What this receptor recognizes is not known. One base away there is no much larger clone; base qualities are not given. Genomic DNA was extracted from sorted cells for sequencing of the TCRbeta CDR3 region. The immunoSEQ Assay was used for sequencing of TCRbeta CDR3 regions. TCRdb carries this immuneACCESS record with in-frame sequences only. Its versions omit some clonotypes, under half of them owing to an unresolved V gene in the studies checked, with the rest unexplained. The sample table holds 55,000 to 75,000 clones, of which around four fifths were seen once. The biggest ten clones account for roughly a tenth of the sample. Patients with a history of autoimmune disease or receiving systemic immunosuppression were excluded from the trial. In every dose cohort, peripheral blood was drawn for TCR sequencing at baseline, cycle 4 day 1, and cycle 7 day 1. The samples were drawn from a first-in-human, open-label, multicenter phase I dose-escalation trial of ivuxolimab. Adults with locally advanced or metastatic head and neck squamous cell, hepatocellular, melanoma or renal cell carcinoma were enrolled in the trial. CD4+ and CD8+ T cells were sorted separately from peripheral blood before TCR sequencing.

Results the study describes overall, beyond this receptor: At doses from 0.1 to 3.0 mg/kg, clonal expansion was seen in both CD4+ and CD8+ blood T cells between baseline and week 6. Low levels of normalized T-cell clonal expansion were also seen in some nonresponding patients. In partial responders in the 0.1-3.0 mg/kg groups, normalized peripheral clonal expansion was found to be among the lowest, especially among CD8+ T cells. The antigen specificity of the clonally expanded peripheral T cells was not determined. After ivuxolimab, more expanded clones were found on average in CD8+ T cells than in CD4+ T cells.

The sequence derives from an adult with an advanced solid tumor such as melanoma, head and neck, liver or kidney cancer. Sequencing used CD4+ or CD8+ T cells sorted from blood, obtained in a trial of the OX40 agonist ivuxolimab.

The CDR3 in this case is CASSLRWTADYGYTF. The DNA sequence is given as TGTGCCAGCAGTTTAAGGTGGACCGCCGACTATGGCTACACCTTC. The chain employs TRBV28 and TRBJ1-2, with the D segment identity uncertain. The germline V gene sets CDR1 to MDHEN and CDR2 to SYDVKM. Including the terminal cysteine and phenylalanine, the CDR3 comprises 15 residues. The CDR3 DNA has 45 bases and is translated from base 1. Relative to germline, V is 2 bases shorter and J is 3 bases shorter, with 13 bases between their ends.